A selection of T cell receptor beta chains follows, all from one sample in a study of tumor-infiltrating lymphocytes in glioblastoma multiforme. TCRdb independently ran MiXCR on the multiplex PCR reads; one entry per CDR3 protein. The data contain about 10,000 distinct CDR3 sequences, 74% of them singletons. The specimen sequenced was brain tumor tissue. The receptors come from a male donor with glioblastoma. The CDR3 runs from the conserved cysteine through the conserved F or W. A D gene is named only where the DNA matches it firmly. Clone size is shown for a subset of rows, as once, few, many or a class of expanded clone.

TRBV12-3/TRBV12-4	NA	TRBJ2-5	TRBD1	TGTGCCAGCAGCCCGGGACAGCAACAAGAGACCCAGTACTTC	CASSPGQQQETQYF
TRBV20-1	NA	TRBJ2-1	NA	TGCAGTGCTAGAGAACCGAGCTCCTACAATGAGCAGTCCTTC	CSAREPSSYNEQSF
TRBV14	NA	TRBJ2-7	TRBD2	TGTGCCAGCAGCCACCGAGGCCCCAGCGGGAGTTATTCCGAGCAGTACTTC	CASSHRGPSGSYSEQYF
TRBV11-3	once	TRBJ1-2	NA	TGTGCCAGCAGCTTAAAGCGTCGACGCGGCTACACCTTC	CASSLKRRRGYTF
TRBV11-2	NA	TRBJ2-7	TRBD1	TGTGCCAGCAGCTTAGAGTCAGGGGGCCCCTACGAGCAGTACTTC	CASSLESGGPYEQYF
TRBV4-2	NA	TRBJ2-6	NA	TGTGCCAGCAGCCAATTTGACAGCTCCTCTGGGGCCAACGTCCTGACTTTC	CASSQFDSSSGANVLTF
TRBV11-2	many	TRBJ1-2	NA	TGTGCCAGCAGCCCGGGACCGCTCGCTTATGGCTACACCTTC	CASSPGPLAYGYTF
TRBV6-1	NA	TRBJ1-1	NA	TGTGCCAGCAGTGGGGGTTTAGGGAAGACTGAAGCTTTCTTT	CASSGGLGKTEAFF
TRBV20-1	NA	TRBJ2-4	TRBD2	TGCAGTACTAGAGACCCGGACGGGGGGATTCGGATAGCCAAAAACATTCGGTACTTC	CSTRDPDGGIRIAKNIRYF
TRBV11-1	NA	TRBJ2-3	NA	TGTGCCAGCAGCTTAACCCCAGGGCCTAGCACAGATACGCAGTATTTT	CASSLTPGPSTDTQYF
TRBV10-1	NA	TRBJ2-1	NA	TGCGCCAGTGCAAACAGGGCAAGGCTTGGCAATGAGCAGTTCTTC	CASANRARLGNEQFF
TRBV11-3	NA	TRBJ1-2	TRBD1	TGTGCCAGCAGCCCGGGGACAGGGGCCTATGGCTACACCTTC	CASSPGTGAYGYTF
TRBV11-3	few	TRBJ2-3	TRBD1	TGTGCCAGTTCACAGGGGGCGACTACGCAGTATTTT	CASSQGATTQYF
TRBV5-6	NA	TRBJ2-7	NA	TGTGCCAGCAACTTGAATGCGGAAATGAGCTACGAGCAGTACTTC	CASNLNAEMSYEQYF
TRBV20-1	NA	TRBJ2-1	TRBD2	TGCAGTGCTGCGACGACCGGGAGGGCCCGCAATGAGCAGTTCTTC	CSAATTGRARNEQFF
TRBV20-1	few	TRBJ1-3	NA	TGCAGTGCTAGAGTTACAGGGCTCTCTGGAAACACCATATATTTT	CSARVTGLSGNTIYF
TRBV11-2	NA	TRBJ1-5	NA	TGTGCCAGCAGCTTAGGAGGAATGTTACAGCCCCAGCATTTT	CASSLGGMLQPQHF
TRBV11-1	many	TRBJ2-3	TRBD1	TGTGCCAGCAGCTTTTTCGGACAGGTAGACACAGATACGCAGTATTTT	CASSFFGQVDTDTQYF
TRBV4-1	NA	TRBJ2-3	TRBD1	TGCGCCAGCAGCCATGGAGACAGGGCCGAGCCAGATACGCAGTATTTT	CASSHGDRAEPDTQYF
TRBV11-2	NA	TRBJ2-5	NA	TGTGCCAGCAGCTCTGGCGTGGACGAGACCCAGTACTTC	CASSSGVDETQYF
TRBV11-2	NA	TRBJ2-7	NA	TGTGCCAGCAGCTTAGCGGGGGAAGGCTACGAGCAGCACTTC	CASSLAGEGYEQHF
TRBV14	medium-sized	TRBJ2-3	NA	TGTGCCAGCAGCCAATCGACAGGCCTAACAGATACGCAGTATTTT	CASSQSTGLTDTQYF
TRBV20-1	NA	TRBJ2-5	NA	TGCAGTGCTAGGGACAATTTTCAAGAGACCCAGTACTTC	CSARDNFQETQYF
TRBV12-3/TRBV12-4	NA	TRBJ2-5	NA	TGTGCCAGCAGTCCCGCCCATGGACGGGAGACCCAGTACTTC	CASSPAHGRETQYF
TRBV4-1	large	TRBJ2-1	NA	TGCGCCAGCAGCCAAGAAGAAAAGCCCTTTAATGAGCAGTTCTTC	CASSQEEKPFNEQFF
TRBV20-1	NA	TRBJ1-5	NA	TGCAGTGCTCGAGAGCGCAGGTATAGCAATCAGCCCCAGCATTTT	CSARERRYSNQPQHF
TRBV11-1	NA	TRBJ1-1	NA	TGTGCCAACAGCTTAGAGGAGTGGTATAGCGAGGCTTTCTTT	CANSLEEWYSEAFF
TRBV5-1	NA	TRBJ1-3	NA	TGCGCCAGCAGCTTAGGGACTGGAAACACCATATATTTT	CASSLGTGNTIYF
TRBV10-2	NA	TRBJ2-1	NA	TGCGCCAGCAGAGCCTACAATGAGCAGTTCTTC	CASRAYNEQFF
TRBV4-2	few	TRBJ2-1	NA	TGTGCCAGCAGCCGAGAACTGGCTAACGAGATTGAGCAGTTCTTC	CASSRELANEIEQFF
TRBV20-1	NA	TRBJ1-2	NA	TGCAGTGCTAGAGATCCGGGTCAAACGACCTACACCTTC	CSARDPGQTTYTF
TRBV29-1	large	TRBJ2-3	NA	TGCAGCGTGGCCGGGCCAAGGGAAACAGATACGCAGTATTTT	CSVAGPRETDTQYF
TRBV12-3/TRBV12-4	NA	TRBJ2-6	NA	TGTGCCAGCAGTTTAGGTCCGTTCTTCGGGGCCAACGTCCTGACTTTC	CASSLGPFFGANVLTF
TRBV20-1	NA	TRBJ2-3	NA	TGCAGTGCTAGATTCCCTAGCACAGATACGCAGTATTTT	CSARFPSTDTQYF
TRBV5-5	NA	TRBJ2-1	NA	TGTGCCAGCGGAAAACTAGCCACAAACTCCAATGAGCAGTTCTTC	CASGKLATNSNEQFF
TRBV6-5	NA	TRBJ1-1	NA	TGTGCCAGCAGTTACTCGTGGTCGACGGGGACTGAAGCTTTCTTT	CASSYSWSTGTEAFF
TRBV6-2/TRBV6-3	medium-sized	TRBJ2-7	TRBD2	TGTGCCAGCAGGCTTGGGGCTAGCGGTTACGAGCAGTACTTC	CASRLGASGYEQYF
TRBV25-1	NA	TRBJ2-1	NA	TGTGCCAGCAGTGGTTCCCGGTCGCAGTTCTTC	CASSGSRSQFF
TRBV29-1	many	TRBJ2-7	NA	TGCAGCGTCACCTCTCTGGGGGGCATCGACGAGCAGTACTTC	CSVTSLGGIDEQYF
TRBV11-2	NA	TRBJ2-2	TRBD2	TGTTCCAGCACCCCCTCGTTCTGCCAAGGGCTAGCGGTAAGCACCGGGGAGCTGTTTTTT	CSSTPSFCQGLAVSTGELFF
TRBV11-2	NA	TRBJ2-1	TRBD2	TGTGTCAGCAGCTTAGATCTCGGACTAGCGGGTTACAATAAGCAGTTCTTC	CVSSLDLGLAGYNKQFF
TRBV29-1	NA	TRBJ1-4	TRBD1	TGCAGCGCCCGAGGACAGGGGGCGACTAATGAAAAACTGTTTTTT	CSARGQGATNEKLFF
TRBV20-1	NA	TRBJ2-1	TRBD2	TGCAGTGCTAGTCTCTTGCGGGAGGGCGCTTCCTACAATGAGCAGTTCTTC	CSASLLREGASYNEQFF
TRBV6-5	NA	TRBJ2-7	NA	TGTGCCAGCAGTTCGGCGGACGGGACCTACGAGCAGTACTTC	CASSSADGTYEQYF
TRBV5-1	medium-sized	TRBJ2-1	TRBD1	TGCGCCAGCAGCCCTGGGACAGGGGTCTACAATGAGCAGTTCTTC	CASSPGTGVYNEQFF
TRBV20-1	NA	TRBJ2-3	TRBD2	TGCAGTGCGGGTAGCGGGGGATCGGATACGCAGTATTTT	CSAGSGGSDTQYF
TRBV11-1	NA	TRBJ2-1	NA	TGTGCCAGCAGCTTAATTGGGGATGAGCAGTTCTTC	CASSLIGDEQFF
TRBV10-3	NA	TRBJ2-7	TRBD1	TGTGCCCTCGGGACAGGGTGGGAGCAGTACTTC	CALGTGWEQYF
TRBV6-5	few	TRBJ1-1	NA	TGTGCCAGCAGTTACGCCTCTAACACTGAAGCTTTCTTT	CASSYASNTEAFF
TRBV5-5	NA	TRBJ2-5	TRBD2	TGTGCCAGCAAGCTACAACTAGCGGGAGGCCTACAAGAGACCCAGTACTTC	CASKLQLAGGLQETQYF
TRBV20-1	NA	TRBJ1-2	NA	TGCAGTGCGCAAGACCCCTTTGGACTATATGGCTACACCTTC	CSAQDPFGLYGYTF
TRBV6-5	NA	TRBJ2-5	NA	TGTGCCAGCAGTTGGACCTCTCCTTGGATGGGGGGCCAAGAGACCCAGTACTTC	CASSWTSPWMGGQETQYF
TRBV30	NA	TRBJ2-2	TRBD2	TGTGCCTGGAGTGCCAGGGACTACTACACCGGGGTGCTGTTTTTT	CAWSARDYYTGVLFF
TRBV5-1	many	TRBJ2-7	TRBD1	TGCGCCAGCAGCCCAGGACAGGGGGCGGGCGAGCAGTACTTC	CASSPGQGAGEQYF
TRBV10-3	NA	TRBJ2-2	NA	TGTGCCATCAGTGAGAACTCCAACACCGGGGAGCTGTTTTTT	CAISENSNTGELFF
TRBV20-1	NA	TRBJ2-3	NA	TGCAGTGTTCCGACCAATCAGGGTAGGAGCACAGATACGCAGTATTTT	CSVPTNQGRSTDTQYF
TRBV5-6	NA	TRBJ2-3	TRBD2	TGTGCCGGCAGCTTCGGAGTAGCGGGATTCGCAGATACGCAGTATTTT	CAGSFGVAGFADTQYF